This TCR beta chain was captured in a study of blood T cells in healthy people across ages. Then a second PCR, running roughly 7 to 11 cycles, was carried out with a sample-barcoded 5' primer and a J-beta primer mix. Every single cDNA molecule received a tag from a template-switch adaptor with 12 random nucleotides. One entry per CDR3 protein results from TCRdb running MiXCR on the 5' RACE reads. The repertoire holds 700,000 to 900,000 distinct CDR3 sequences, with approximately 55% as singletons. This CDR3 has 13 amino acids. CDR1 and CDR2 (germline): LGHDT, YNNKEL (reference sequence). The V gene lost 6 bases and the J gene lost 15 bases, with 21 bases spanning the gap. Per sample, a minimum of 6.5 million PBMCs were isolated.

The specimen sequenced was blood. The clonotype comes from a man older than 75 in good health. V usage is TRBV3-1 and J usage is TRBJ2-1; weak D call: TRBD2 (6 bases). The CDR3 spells CASSPPAGTSWFF. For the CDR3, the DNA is TGTGCCAGCAGTCCTCCTGCCGGGACTTCCTGGTTCTTC.